This T cell receptor (beta chain) is from a study of blood T cell repertoires in COVID-19. Across the whole study: Collection of acute and convalescent COVID-19 samples took place in the United States, Italy and Spain. From T cells, B-cell-depleted T cells, or PBMCs came the material, which was cDNA or gDNA.

Recruited during active infection, patients (from Seattle) were subsequently followed longitudinally. Per the authors' pipeline: Counts of nucleated cells, estimated from reference gene primer amplification, were obtained. Here immunoSEQ multiplex PCR was the method, and the copy in TCRdb shows in-frame clones only, minus some. V and J calls and clone size are as listed in that table; D and trimming were resolved from the DNA. The repertoire consists of about 290,000 clones, with roughly 86% occurring once and the leading ten covering around 10%. Sequenced input: peripheral blood. The sequence derives from a woman aged 30 to 39 with COVID-19, enrolled during active disease.

CDR3: CASSLGTGTYGYTF. CDR3 sequence (DNA): TGTGCCAGCAGCTTGGGGACAGGCACGTATGGCTACACCTTC. The chain is built from TRBV5-6 and TRBJ1-2; TRBD1 matches 7 bases. Germline CDR1 and CDR2: SGHDT and YYEEEE. This CDR3 spans 14 amino acids. Losses at the gene ends were 0 bases for V and 5 bases for J; bases not matched to a gene: 4.